Included here is one TCR beta chain sequence, with context. The antigen remains unidentified. The data derive from a study of T cell responses to AZD1222 COVID-19 vaccine. Study summary: Pooling of second doses given at about 4 or about 12 weeks was done.

The CDR3 length is 14 residues. The junction had 6 bases not matched to a gene; V was cut back by 5 bases and J by 4 bases. Germline V lookup: CDR1 KGHSH, CDR2 LQKENI. Study-wide findings and caveats: Nearly half of spike-specific TCRs reportedly go after variant regions that carry no mutations. Baseline serology detected seropositivity in only six AZD1222 recipients. White British ancestry dominated among donors, who included more females, and clonal diversity was possibly underestimated.

The assay was immunoSEQ multiplex PCR, and TCRdb's table has in-frame clones only and misses some. The sample consists of tens of thousands of clones, roughly 82% of them appearing once. V is TRBV18 and J is TRBJ1-2, with TRBD1 matching over 8 bases. The sample here was peripheral blood, taken on day 0 of AZD1222 vaccination. This TCR was recovered from an adult in good health. The DNA for the CDR3 is TGTGCCAGCTCAATGGACAGGGACCTCTATGGCTACACCTTC. It yields the protein CASSMDRDLYGYTF.